What follows are 20 T cell receptor beta chains derived from one specimen sequenced in a study of T cell clones after liver transplantation. Generated by immunoSEQ multiplex PCR, the TCRdb table keeps only in-frame clones and is missing some. The table includes around 110,000 clones, 90% detected once. The specimen comprised CD4+ T cells from blood, sampled 12 months after liver transplant. The receptors were gathered from a human patient who received a liver transplant. Some T cells may be the graft donor's.

The chain has TRBV9 and TRBJ1-4; maybe TRBD1 (5 bases). CDR1 and CDR2 from the germline V gene are SGDLS and YYNGEE. The CDR3 contains 14 residues. With 1 base removed from V and 3 bases from J, the gap between germline ends came to 7 bases. The CDR3 coding sequence is TGTGCCAGCAGCGTAAAAGGGGCTAATGAAAAACTGTTTTTT. The encoded protein is CASSVKGANEKLFF.

The genes are TRBV9 and TRBJ2-3; TRBD2 matches 7 bases. The CDR3 spans 17 residues. CDR1 is SGDLS and CDR2 is YYNGEE in the germline V gene. V was clipped by 0 bases and J by 3 bases; unmatched bases: 10. As DNA, the CDR3 is TGTGCCAGCAGCGTAGCGGGTCAGGCGGGAGCTACAGATACGCAGTATTTT. This codes for CASSVAGQAGATDTQYF.

The V call is TRBV7-2, the J call TRBJ1-2; possibly TRBD1 for D (6 bases). The CDR3 length is 13 residues. V lost 5 bases to trimming and J lost 4 bases, with 11 bases between them. The germline gives CDR1 SGHTA, CDR2 FQGNSA. CDR3 nucleotide sequence: TGTGCCAGCAGCGCCAGGGGCCTCTATGGCTACACCTTC. Amino acids: CASSARGLYGYTF.

J is TRBJ2-7 and V is TRBV2; possibly TRBD2 for D (6 bases). The CDR3 length is 13 residues. The V gene lost 1 base and the J gene lost 13 bases, with 17 bases spanning the gap. Germline V lookup: CDR1 SNHLY, CDR2 FYNNEI. This CDR3 is CASSEVNGRPLYF. For the CDR3, the DNA is TGTGCCAGCAGTGAAGTAAATGGGAGGCCCCTTTACTTC.

The chain joins TRBV5-4 to TRBJ1-5; no definite D call. CDR3 length: 11 residues. The germline V gene has CDR1 SGHNT and CDR2 YYREEE (reference sequence). V lost 0 bases, J lost 6 bases, and 1 base lay in between. The CDR3 sequence is CASSLGQPQHF. CDR3 bases: TGTGCCAGCAGCTTGGGTCAGCCCCAGCATTTT. The variable domain in full, completed from reference TRBV5-4 and TRBJ1-5, reads ETGVTQSPTHLIKTRGQQVTLRCSSQSGHNTVSWYQQALGQGPQFIFQYYREEENGRGNFPPRFSGLQFPNYSSELNVNALELDDSALYLCASSLGQPQHFGDGTRLSIL.

The sample holds one count of this clone. The CDR3 sequence is CASSTPSGRSPGELFF. Here the CDR3 DNA reads TGTGCCAGCAGTACACCTAGCGGGAGGTCTCCCGGGGAGCTGTTTTTT. This chain uses TRBV27 with TRBJ2-2, with 11 positions matching TRBD2. The ends lost 5 bases at V and 6 bases at J; junction bases unmatched: 8. The CDR3 sequence is 16 residues long. Germline V CDR1 and CDR2: MNHEY, SMNVEV (reference sequence).

The CDR3 loop reads CASSREGVGEKLFF. DNA for the CDR3: TGTGCCAGCAGTCGTGAGGGAGTGGGTGAAAAACTGTTTTTT. V is TRBV25-1 and J is TRBJ1-4; D ambiguous. The CDR3 is 14 residues long. Trimming removed 5 bases at V and 7 bases at J, with 14 bases between. Looked up from germline, CDR1 is MGHDK and CDR2 is SYGVNS.

The chain employs TRBV11-3 and TRBJ2-1, with D possibly matching TRBD1 (5 bases). Germline values: CDR1 SGHNT, CDR2 YENEEA. Trimming removed 0 bases from V and 7 bases from J, with 16 bases in between. The CDR3 runs 16 residues. CDR3 bases: TGTGCCAGCAGCTTAGAGGGGCTCGCCCGTCAAAATGAGCAGTTCTTC. It codes for CASSLEGLARQNEQFF.

This chain links TRBV5-1 with TRBJ2-7, with D hard to call. CDR1 and CDR2 from the germline V gene are SGHRS and YFSETQ. Trimming took 4 bases from V and 0 from J, leaving 11 bases between them. The CDR3 is 14 residues long. CDR3 nucleotides: TGCGCCAGCAGCACGTCAAGTAGCTCCTACGAGCAGTACTTC. Translating it yields CASSTSSSSYEQYF.

CDR3 DNA sequence: TGTGCCAGCAGTTCCGGGCCGGAGCAGTACTTC. This gives the protein CASSSGPEQYF. The V and J genes are TRBV6-5 and TRBJ2-7; no reliable D call. V lost 4 bases, J lost 7 bases, and 8 bases lay in between. The germline V gene encodes CDR1 MNHEY and CDR2 SVGAGI. The CDR3 length is 11 residues.

The chain links TRBV18 to TRBJ2-1; 15 nucleotides line up with TRBD2. Germline V CDR1 and CDR2: KGHSH, LQKENI. The CDR3 covers 13 residues. The J segment lost 13 bases and the V segment lost 6 bases, leaving 4 bases of the junction unmatched. The CDR3, as DNA: TGTGCCAGCTCCTCGGGACTAGCGGGAGGTCAGTTCTTC. Encoded protein: CASSSGLAGGQFF. Using reference TRBV18 and TRBJ2-1 for the parts outside the CDR3, the full variable domain is NAGVMQNPRHLVRRRGQEARLRCSPMKGHSHVYWYRQLPEEGLKFMVYLQKENIIDESGMPKERFSAEFPKEGPSILRIQQVVRGDSAAYFCASSSGLAGGQFFGPGTRLTVL.

The chain links TRBV11-2 to TRBJ2-1; 13 bases line up with TRBD2. This CDR3 is built from 16 residues. V lost 7 bases, J lost 5 bases, and 8 bases stayed unmatched. Looked up from germline, CDR1 is SGHAT and CDR2 is FQNNGV. CDR3 nucleotide sequence: TGTGCCAGCACCCAAGGACTAGCGGGAGTAGACAATGAGCAGTTCTTC. Translated, it gives CASTQGLAGVDNEQFF.

In nucleotides, the CDR3 is TGCAGCGTTGAAAAAGCTGAAAAACTGTTTTTT. Encoded protein: CSVEKAEKLFF. The V call is TRBV29-1, the J call TRBJ1-4; D gene uncertain. The CDR3 consists of 11 residues. Germline CDR1 reads SQVTM; CDR2 reads ANQGSEA. V was trimmed by 2 bases and J by 7 bases, leaving 5 bases between them.

This clone was detected only a few times. The rearrangement uses TRBV2 and TRBJ2-2; 7 bases line up with TRBD1. The J segment lost 1 base and the V segment lost 6 bases, leaving 5 bases of the junction unmatched. The length of the CDR3 is 15 residues. Germline CDR1 and CDR2: SNHLY and FYNNEI. The CDR3 sequence is CASRPYRGNTGELFF. CDR3 sequence (DNA): TGTGCCAGCAGACCATACAGGGGGAACACCGGGGAGCTGTTTTTT.

The chain links TRBV4-1 to TRBJ1-5; D remains ambiguous. The CDR3 has 14 amino acids. Per the germline V gene, CDR1 is MGHRA and CDR2 is YSYEKL. Between the trimmed V and J ends, which lost 1 base and 0 bases, there was a span of 4 bases. CDR3 coding DNA: TGCGCCAGCAGCCAAGTCAATAGCAATCAGCCCCAGCATTTT. Translated, it gives CASSQVNSNQPQHF.

As DNA, the CDR3 is TGTGCCAGCAGTCCTGGGGCTTGGATACATTATGGCTACACCTTC. This translates into CASSPGAWIHYGYTF. V and J are TRBV28 and TRBJ1-2; D may be TRBD1 (5 bases). V was shortened by 5 bases and J by 5 bases, with 18 bases between the two germline ends. The CDR3 totals 15 residues. Germline V gene sequence: CDR1 MDHEN, CDR2 SYDVKM.

This clone was observed once. The CDR3 sequence: CASSQVQGYTGELFF. Written as DNA, the CDR3 is TGTGCCAGCAGCCAAGTGCAGGGCTACACCGGGGAGCTGTTTTTT. V is TRBV4-2 and J is TRBJ2-2; tentative D call: TRBD1 (5 bases). CDR1 is LGHNA, CDR2 YNFKEQ, per germline. The CDR3 contains 15 residues. The V gene lost 1 base and the J gene lost 3 bases, with 9 bases spanning the gap.

This clone is a singleton in its sample. The rearrangement joins TRBV4-2 to TRBJ1-1; 9 nucleotides line up with TRBD1. Germline values: CDR1 LGHNA, CDR2 YNFKEQ. The CDR3 sequence is 15 residues long. V lost 4 bases and J lost 4; bases outside the gene matches: 7. CDR3 sequence reads: CASSPTGGSGTEAFF. The DNA of the CDR3 is TGTGCCAGCAGCCCCACAGGGGGCTCGGGCACTGAAGCTTTCTTT.

The chain couples TRBV5-1 to TRBJ2-7, with 9 bases lining up with TRBD2. From germline, CDR1 is SGHRS and CDR2 YFSETQ. This CDR3 has 17 amino acids. Trimming took 0 bases from V and 4 from J; bases not matched to a gene: 11. CDR3 in DNA: TGCGCCAGCAGCTTGGGACTAGCGGCCCCCCTTAGGTACGAGCAGTACTTC. Translated: CASSLGLAAPLRYEQYF. Filled out from reference TRBV5-1 and TRBJ2-7, the complete variable domain reads KAGVTQTPRYLIKTRGQQVTLSCSPISGHRSVSWYQQTPGQGLQFLFEYFSETQRNKGNFPGRFSGRQFSNSRSEMNVSTLELGDSALYLCASSLGLAAPLRYEQYFGPGTRLTVT.

V gene TRBV28 combines with J gene TRBJ2-2; 12 bases align to TRBD2. The junction had 15 bases not matched to a gene; V was cut back by 6 bases and J by 4 bases. Germline V gene sequence: CDR1 MDHEN, CDR2 SYDVKM. This CDR3 is built from 19 residues. In nucleotides, the CDR3 is TGTGCCAGCAGCTCCGCGGGGCTAGCGGGAGGGAAAGGCACCGGGGAGCTGTTTTTT. It is translated as CASSSAGLAGGKGTGELFF.